This T cell receptor (beta chain) derives from a study of Graves' ophthalmopathy and Graves' hyperthyroidism. This clonotype appeared many times. Using RNA transcripts, the TCR beta CDR3 regions were amplified. Scientists carried out first-round RT-PCR using HTBI primers and then a second-round multiplex PCR. TCRdb processed the multiplex PCR reads anew with MiXCR; each CDR3 protein has one entry. The table has around 520,000 distinct CDR3 sequences, about two fifths seen once. Germline V gene sequence: CDR1 SEHNR, CDR2 FQNEAQ (reference sequence). J gave up 1 base and V 11 bases, and 8 bases lay outside the gene matches. This CDR3 contains 14 residues.

This sequence joins TRBV7-9 and TRBJ1-1; 9 bases align to TRBD1. What was sequenced was peripheral blood or thyroid tissue (not recorded which). The sequence was obtained from an adult man with Graves' hyperthyroidism. CDR3 nucleotide sequence: TGTGCCGTTCCTACGGGACAGGGGAACACTGAAGCTTTCTTT. Amino acids: CAVPTGQGNTEAFF.